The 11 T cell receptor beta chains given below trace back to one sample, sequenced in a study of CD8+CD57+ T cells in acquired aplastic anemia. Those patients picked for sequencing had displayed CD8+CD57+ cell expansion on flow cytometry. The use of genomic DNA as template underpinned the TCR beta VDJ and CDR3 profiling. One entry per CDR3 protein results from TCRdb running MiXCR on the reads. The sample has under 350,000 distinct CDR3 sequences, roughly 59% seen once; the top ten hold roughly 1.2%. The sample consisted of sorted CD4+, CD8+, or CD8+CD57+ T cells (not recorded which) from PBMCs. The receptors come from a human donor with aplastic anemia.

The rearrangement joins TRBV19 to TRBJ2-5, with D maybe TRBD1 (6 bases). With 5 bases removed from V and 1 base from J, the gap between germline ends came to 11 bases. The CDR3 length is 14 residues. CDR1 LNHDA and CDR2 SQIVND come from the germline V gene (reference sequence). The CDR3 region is CASSFLGGQETQYF. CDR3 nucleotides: TGTGCCAGTAGTTTTCTAGGGGGCCAAGAGACCCAGTACTTC.

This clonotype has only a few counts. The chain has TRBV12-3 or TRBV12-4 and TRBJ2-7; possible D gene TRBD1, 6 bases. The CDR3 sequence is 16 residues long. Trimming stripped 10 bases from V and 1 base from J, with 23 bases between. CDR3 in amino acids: CATQGKRNLQSYEQYF. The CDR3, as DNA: TGTGCCACCCAGGGGAAGCGGAACCTACAGTCCTACGAGCAGTACTTC.

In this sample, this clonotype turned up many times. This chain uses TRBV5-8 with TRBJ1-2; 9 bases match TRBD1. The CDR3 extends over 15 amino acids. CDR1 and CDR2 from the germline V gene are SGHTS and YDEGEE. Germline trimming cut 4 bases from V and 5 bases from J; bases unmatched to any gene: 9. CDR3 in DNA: TGTGCCAGCAGCACGTCCATTGGACAGGGGTATGGCTACACCTTC. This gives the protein CASSTSIGQGYGYTF.

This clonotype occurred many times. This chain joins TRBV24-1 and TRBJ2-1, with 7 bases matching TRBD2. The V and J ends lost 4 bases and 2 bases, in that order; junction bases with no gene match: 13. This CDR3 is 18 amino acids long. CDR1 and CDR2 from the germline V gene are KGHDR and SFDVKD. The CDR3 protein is CATSDRGSAGTTYNEQFF. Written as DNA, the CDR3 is TGTGCCACCAGTGACCGGGGCTCAGCGGGAACAACCTACAATGAGCAGTTCTTC.

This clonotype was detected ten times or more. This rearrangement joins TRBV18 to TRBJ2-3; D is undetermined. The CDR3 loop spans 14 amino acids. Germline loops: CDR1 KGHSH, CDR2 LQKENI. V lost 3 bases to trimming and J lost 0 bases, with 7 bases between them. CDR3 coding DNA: TGTGCCAGCTCACCGACACGGAGCACAGATACGCAGTATTTT. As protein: CASSPTRSTDTQYF.

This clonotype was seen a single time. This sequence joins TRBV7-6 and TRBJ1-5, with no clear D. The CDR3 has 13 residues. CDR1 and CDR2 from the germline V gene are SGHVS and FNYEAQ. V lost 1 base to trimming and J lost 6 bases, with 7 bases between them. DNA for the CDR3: TGTGCCAGCAGCTTAGTGGCGCTTCAGCCCCAGCATTTT. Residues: CASSLVALQPQHF.

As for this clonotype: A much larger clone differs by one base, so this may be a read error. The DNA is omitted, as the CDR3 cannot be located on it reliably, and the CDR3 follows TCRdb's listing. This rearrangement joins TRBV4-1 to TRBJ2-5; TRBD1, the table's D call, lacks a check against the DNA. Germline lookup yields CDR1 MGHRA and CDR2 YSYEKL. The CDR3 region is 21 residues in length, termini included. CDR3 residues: CASSQDFLWTAAVEVQETQYF.

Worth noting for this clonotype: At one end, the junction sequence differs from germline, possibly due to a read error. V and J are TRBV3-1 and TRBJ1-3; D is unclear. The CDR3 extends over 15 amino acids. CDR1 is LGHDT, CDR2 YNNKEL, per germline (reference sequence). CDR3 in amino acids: CASSRSRLSGNIIYF. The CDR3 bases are TGTGCCAGCAGCCGCAGCCGTCTCTCTGGAAACATCATATATTTT.

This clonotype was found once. The CDR3 loop is CASSIRVPTDTQYF. CDR3 nucleotides: TGTGCCAGTAGTATCAGAGTTCCCACAGATACGCAGTATTTT. The chain carries TRBV19 and TRBJ2-3; the D is unclear. The CDR3 consists of 14 residues. Trimming stripped 3 bases from V and 2 bases from J, with 9 bases between. CDR1 is LNHDA and CDR2 is SQIVND in the germline V gene (reference sequence).

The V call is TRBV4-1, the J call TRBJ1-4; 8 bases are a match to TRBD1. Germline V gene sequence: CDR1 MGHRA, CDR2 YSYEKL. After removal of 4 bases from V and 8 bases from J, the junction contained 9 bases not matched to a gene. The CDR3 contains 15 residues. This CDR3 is CASSPRAQGGEKLFF. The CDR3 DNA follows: TGCGCCAGCAGCCCCAGAGCACAGGGGGGCGAAAAACTGTTTTTT.

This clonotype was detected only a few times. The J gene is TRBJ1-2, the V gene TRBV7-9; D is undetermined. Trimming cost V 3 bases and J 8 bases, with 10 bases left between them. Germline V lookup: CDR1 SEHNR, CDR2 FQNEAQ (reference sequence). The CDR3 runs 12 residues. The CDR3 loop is CASSFGPGGYTF. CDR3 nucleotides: TGTGCCAGCAGCTTCGGGCCTGGGGGCTACACCTTC.